These 29 T cell receptor beta chains share one sample of origin, sequenced in a study of shared clonotypes between healthy human individuals. The assay was immunoSEQ multiplex PCR, and TCRdb's table has in-frame clones only and misses some. Among a few million clones listed, approximately 95% were seen once. Sequenced material: naive CD4+ T cells from PBMCs. Subset described: CD45RA+ positively selected. The receptors were sampled from a man between 18 and 35 years old in good health. Some clones in this sample may be carry-over from other donors' samples.

The rearrangement joins TRBV11-3 to TRBJ2-3; D is unclear. Per germline, CDR1 SGHNT and CDR2 YENEEA. Trimming removed 2 bases at V and 0 bases at J, with 12 bases between. CDR3 length equals 16 residues. The CDR3 DNA follows: TGTGCCAGCAGCTTATTCAGGCTTCGTAGCACAGATACGCAGTATTTT. Protein product: CASSLFRLRSTDTQYF.

The rearrangement joins TRBV6-6 to TRBJ2-4; 8 bases fit TRBD1. Germline V lookup: CDR1 MNHNY, CDR2 SVGAGI (reference sequence). CDR3 length: 15 amino acids. After removal of 6 bases from V and 1 base from J, the junction contained 5 bases not matched to a gene. CDR3 residues: CASRMGQAAKNIQYF. CDR3 nucleotides: TGTGCCAGCAGAATGGGACAGGCGGCCAAAAACATTCAGTACTTC.

The rearrangement joins TRBV6-5 to TRBJ2-1; D gene unclear. The V end was cut by 5 bases, the J end by 10 bases, with 9 bases between. The CDR3 runs to 11 residues. CDR1 and CDR2 from the germline V gene are MNHEY and SVGAGI. CDR3 bases: TGTGCCAGCAGTGGTTTATTGGAGCAGTTCTTC. Protein: CASSGLLEQFF.

V gene TRBV5-4 combines with J gene TRBJ2-1; possible D gene TRBD2, 7 bases. The CDR3 loop spans 14 amino acids. The V gene lost 10 bases and the J gene lost 1 base, with 15 bases spanning the gap. Germline values: CDR1 SGHNT, CDR2 YYREEE (reference sequence). The chain's CDR3 is CAPGGRGSYNEQFF. The CDR3 nucleotides are TGTGCCCCGGGGGGCAGGGGATCCTACAATGAGCAGTTCTTC.

The chain employs TRBV5-1 and TRBJ2-7, with 10 bases identical to TRBD2. V lost 2 bases to trimming and J lost 4 bases; unmatched junction nucleotides: 3. The CDR3 has 14 residues. Germline V CDR1 and CDR2: SGHRS, YFSETQ. The CDR3 reads CASSFGLAAYEQYF. For the CDR3, the DNA is TGCGCCAGCAGCTTTGGACTAGCGGCATACGAGCAGTACTTC.

The chain carries TRBV28 and TRBJ2-7; TRBD2 matches 16 bases. Germline lookup yields CDR1 MDHEN and CDR2 SYDVKM. The CDR3 totals 18 residues. J was trimmed by 5 bases and V by 3 bases; bases with no gene match: 10. In DNA form, the CDR3 reads TGTGCCAGCAGTTTGGTGGGACTAGCGGGAGGGCCCGGGCACGAGCAGTACTTC. Protein product: CASSLVGLAGGPGHEQYF.

The chain has TRBV5-1 and TRBJ2-5, with TRBD2 matching 9 bases. The CDR3 spans 14 residues. Germline V gene lookup returns CDR1 SGHRS and CDR2 YFSETQ. Unmatched junction bases numbered 4, after V lost 6 bases and J lost 1 base. CDR3 loop: CASTPTSGQETQYF. The CDR3 DNA sequence: TGCGCCAGCACTCCGACTAGCGGCCAAGAGACCCAGTACTTC.

This chain connects TRBV5-1 to TRBJ2-7; 7 positions match TRBD2. The junction had 8 bases not matched to a gene; V was cut back by 5 bases and J by 0 bases. The germline CDR1 and CDR2 sequences are SGHRS and YFSETQ. This CDR3 comprises 15 residues. The CDR3 nucleotides read TGCGCCAGCAGGCCGGTCGGGGGGAGCTCCTACGAGCAGTACTTC. Its protein is CASRPVGGSSYEQYF.

The rearrangement uses TRBV18 and TRBJ1-1; maybe TRBD1 (5 bases). The CDR3 length is 16 residues. With 0 bases removed from V and 4 bases from J, the gap between germline ends came to 15 bases. Germline V gene data show CDR1 as KGHSH and CDR2 as LQKENI. CDR3 nucleotide sequence: TGTGCCAGCTCACCACCGTTGACGGGGCGAGGCACTGAAGCTTTCTTT. Translated: CASSPPLTGRGTEAFF.

This chain connects TRBV19 to TRBJ2-3, with 11 positions matching TRBD2. The CDR3 length is 16 residues. V lost 2 bases to trimming and J lost 2 bases; unmatched junction nucleotides: 3. CDR1 is LNHDA and CDR2 is SQIVND in the germline V gene (reference sequence). This CDR3 reads CASSILAGGDTDTQYF. In DNA, the CDR3 is TGTGCCAGTAGTATACTAGCGGGAGGAGACACAGATACGCAGTATTTT.

This clone has more than one count but fewer than ten. The chain links TRBV5-4 to TRBJ1-2; 9 nucleotides align to TRBD1. The trim removed 5 bases at V and 6 bases at J, leaving 11 bases unmatched. In germline, CDR1 is SGHNT, CDR2 YYREEE (reference sequence). The CDR3 is made up of 15 amino acids. The CDR3 region is CASRWDRESTDGYTF. The DNA of the CDR3 is TGTGCCAGCAGGTGGGACAGGGAGAGTACGGATGGCTACACCTTC.

This clone has a handful of counts. V gene TRBV2 combines with J gene TRBJ1-1, with D hard to call. CDR1 is SNHLY and CDR2 is FYNNEI in the germline V gene. The CDR3 has 13 residues. V was cut by 4 bases and J by 6 bases, with 12 bases left in between. The DNA for the CDR3 is TGTGCCAGCAGTGTGGCGGGTTTGGCTGAAGCTTTCTTT. It yields the protein CASSVAGLAEAFF.

This chain links TRBV7-9 with TRBJ2-2, with a tentative D call TRBD1 (6 bases). Germline V gene sequence: CDR1 SEHNR, CDR2 FQNEAQ (reference sequence). The V gene lost 7 bases and the J gene lost 9 bases, with 24 bases spanning the gap. There are 16 residues in the CDR3. For the CDR3, the DNA is TGTGCCAGCATTCTTTCCGGGACACTACCCCACCGGGAGCTGTTTTTT. Protein sequence: CASILSGTLPHRELFF.

This clone was picked up one time. This chain links TRBV10-3 with TRBJ2-5, with D hard to call. This CDR3 is built from 15 residues. V lost 4 bases, J lost 2 bases, and 14 bases lay in between. From germline, CDR1 is ENHRY and CDR2 SYGVKD. The CDR3 DNA is TGTGCCATCAGTGTAGGGTCCAATCGGCAAGAGACCCAGTACTTC. Its translation: CAISVGSNRQETQYF.

The CDR3 DNA reads as TGTGCCAGCAGTCAGGTAAGCGGTCTCGGAGCCTACCACGAGCAGTACTTC. Translation: CASSQVSGLGAYHEQYF. The rearrangement links TRBV28 to TRBJ2-7, with a weak D call TRBD2 (5 bases). CDR3 length: 17 residues. V was shortened by 5 bases and J by 5 bases, with 25 bases between the two germline ends. Germline lookup yields CDR1 MDHEN and CDR2 SYDVKM.

The gene calls are TRBV11-2 and TRBJ1-1, with D uncertain. CDR1 SGHAT and CDR2 FQNNGV come from the germline V gene. This CDR3 comprises 13 residues. Trimming shortened V by 3 bases and J by 3 bases, and 8 bases separated the two germline ends. The CDR3 DNA sequence: TGTGCCAGCAGCTTCAGCGGGGACACTGAAGCTTTCTTT. Its protein product is CASSFSGDTEAFF.

This clone occurred once. This sample includes further DNA sequences coding for the same CDR3. This chain connects TRBV9 to TRBJ1-4; D call uncertain. V was pared by 0 bases and J by 8 bases, with 11 bases between. The CDR3 totals 14 residues. The germline V gene has CDR1 SGDLS and CDR2 YYNGEE. In nucleotides, the CDR3 is TGTGCCAGCAGCGTAGCTAGGGAAGGGGAAAAACTGTTTTTT. It is translated as CASSVAREGEKLFF.

The chain links TRBV4-3 to TRBJ1-1, with a weak D call TRBD1 (5 bases). V was clipped by 5 bases and J by 0 bases, with 13 bases between them. The CDR3 consists of 15 residues. Germline assignment: CDR1 LGHNA and CDR2 YSLEER. In DNA form, the CDR3 reads TGCGCCAGCAGCGAGGGGTTAGGAATGAACACTGAAGCTTTCTTT. Its protein is CASSEGLGMNTEAFF.

The genes are TRBV4-3 and TRBJ2-1; either TRBD1 or TRBD2 may supply D (5 bases each). Germline V lookup: CDR1 LGHNA, CDR2 YSLEER. The CDR3 spans 15 residues. V lost 1 base, J lost 5 bases, and 12 bases lay in between. CDR3 protein: CASSQAGTTDNEQFF. The CDR3 DNA is TGCGCCAGCAGCCAAGCCGGGACGACAGACAATGAGCAGTTCTTC.

The J gene is TRBJ1-1, the V gene TRBV6-5; tentative D call: TRBD1 (6 bases). V lost 0 bases and J lost 3, with 11 bases in between. From germline, CDR1 is MNHEY and CDR2 SVGAGI. CDR3 length: 15 residues. The CDR3 here is CASSYSPGADTEAFF. The CDR3 DNA reads as TGTGCCAGCAGTTACTCCCCGGGGGCGGACACTGAAGCTTTCTTT.

The rearrangement joins TRBV28 to TRBJ2-7; perhaps TRBD2 as D (5 bases). The CDR3 sequence is 18 residues long. Between the trimmed V and J ends, which lost 2 bases and 0 bases, there was a span of 20 bases. Germline-derived CDR1 and CDR2 are MDHEN and SYDVKM. CDR3 protein: CASSLTLKLGGSSYEQYF. The CDR3, as DNA: TGTGCCAGCAGTTTAACCCTTAAACTTGGCGGGTCCTCCTACGAGCAGTACTTC.

The V and J genes are TRBV4-1 and TRBJ1-5; 9 nucleotides agree with TRBD1. CDR1 is MGHRA and CDR2 is YSYEKL in the germline V gene. This CDR3 region has 17 residues. The J segment lost 6 bases and the V segment lost 1 base, leaving 10 bases of the junction unmatched. The CDR3, as DNA: TGCGCCAGCAGCCAAGCCCTTACAGGGGGCCCTGCTCAGCCCCAGCATTTT. Protein product: CASSQALTGGPAQPQHF.

In its sample, this clone was seen once. The chain uses TRBV4-2 and TRBJ1-1, with D possibly being TRBD1 (6 bases). V was clipped by 2 bases and J by 5 bases, with 15 bases between them. The CDR3 runs to 15 residues. Germline CDR1 is LGHNA and CDR2 is YNFKEQ. CDR3 amino acids: CASSQTARGRTEAFF. The CDR3 DNA follows: TGTGCCAGCAGCCAAACGGCCCGGGGGCGAACTGAAGCTTTCTTT.

This sequence joins TRBV18 and TRBJ2-4; 10 positions match TRBD1. The V and J ends lost 3 bases and 5 bases, in that order; junction bases with no gene match: 10. The CDR3 contains 17 residues. Germline CDR1 and CDR2: KGHSH and LQKENI. In DNA form, the CDR3 reads TGTGCCAGCTCACCGCTGATTGTAGGGACAGGGGAAAACATTCAGTACTTC. Its translation is CASSPLIVGTGENIQYF.

This clone was counted a few times. V is TRBV4-1 and J is TRBJ1-5; D unresolved. The CDR3 is 14 residues long. V was clipped by 3 bases and J by 4 bases, with 10 bases between them. CDR1 and CDR2 from the germline V gene are MGHRA and YSYEKL. The CDR3 DNA reads as TGCGCCAGCAGCCATGTCGGGGAGAATCAGCCCCAGCATTTT. As protein: CASSHVGENQPQHF.

The rearrangement links TRBV2 to TRBJ1-2, with D possibly being TRBD1 (6 bases). The length of the CDR3 is 15 residues. Germline values: CDR1 SNHLY, CDR2 FYNNEI. V lost 7 bases and J 1 base, leaving 16 bases between the germline ends. The DNA for the CDR3 is TGTGCCAGCACCCCAACCCAGGACAGTAACTATGGCTACACCTTC. Its protein is CASTPTQDSNYGYTF.

This chain uses TRBV25-1 with TRBJ2-6; TRBD1 matches at 8 bases. The germline CDR1 and CDR2 sequences are MGHDK and SYGVNS. The CDR3 spans 17 residues. The J segment lost 1 base and the V segment lost 6 bases, leaving 8 bases of the junction unmatched. The CDR3 sequence: CASSPGQGRSGANVLTF. The CDR3 DNA follows: TGTGCCAGCAGCCCCGGACAGGGACGGTCTGGGGCCAACGTCCTGACTTTC.

This chain links TRBV11-2 with TRBJ2-1, with unresolved D. Looked up from germline, CDR1 is SGHAT and CDR2 is FQNNGV. Trimming removed 3 bases at V and 5 bases at J, with 14 bases between. This CDR3 has 15 amino acids. The DNA for the CDR3 is TGTGCCAGCAGCTTGGATCACTCCATAGACAATGAGCAGTTCTTC. Translation: CASSLDHSIDNEQFF.

The chain couples TRBV11-2 to TRBJ2-3, with D perhaps given as TRBD1 or TRBD2 (5 bases each). The CDR3 runs 16 residues. From germline, CDR1 is SGHAT and CDR2 FQNNGV. V lost 1 base and J 2 bases, leaving 13 bases between the germline ends. CDR3 bases: TGTGCCAGCAGCTTAGTGGCAGGGCGGGTCACAGATACGCAGTATTTT. Encoded protein: CASSLVAGRVTDTQYF.